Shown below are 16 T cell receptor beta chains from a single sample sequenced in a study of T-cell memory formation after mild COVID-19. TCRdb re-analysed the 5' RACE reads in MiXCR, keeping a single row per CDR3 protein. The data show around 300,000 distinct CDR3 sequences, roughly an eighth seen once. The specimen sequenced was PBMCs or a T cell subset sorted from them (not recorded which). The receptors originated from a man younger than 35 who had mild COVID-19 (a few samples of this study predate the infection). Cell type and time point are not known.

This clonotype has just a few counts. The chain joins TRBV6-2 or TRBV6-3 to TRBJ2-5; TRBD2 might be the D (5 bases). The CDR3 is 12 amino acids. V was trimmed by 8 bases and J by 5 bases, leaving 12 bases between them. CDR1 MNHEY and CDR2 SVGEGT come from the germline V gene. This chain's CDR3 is CASRWGAETQYF. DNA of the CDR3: TGTGCCAGCCGGTGGGGAGCGGAGACCCAGTACTTC.

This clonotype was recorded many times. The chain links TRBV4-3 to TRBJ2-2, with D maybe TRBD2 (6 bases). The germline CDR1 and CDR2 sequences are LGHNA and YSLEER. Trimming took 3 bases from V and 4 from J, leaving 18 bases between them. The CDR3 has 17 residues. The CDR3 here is CASSQPKGGESTGELFF. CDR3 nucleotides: TGCGCCAGCAGCCAGCCCAAGGGCGGGGAGAGCACCGGGGAGCTGTTTTTT.

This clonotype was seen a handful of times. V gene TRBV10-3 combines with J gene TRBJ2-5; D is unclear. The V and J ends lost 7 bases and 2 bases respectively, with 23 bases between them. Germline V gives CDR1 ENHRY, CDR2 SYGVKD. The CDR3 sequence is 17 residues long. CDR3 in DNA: TGTGCCATCACCTCCCTTGGGCTGCCGCTAAATCAAGAGACCCAGTACTTC. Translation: CAITSLGLPLNQETQYF.

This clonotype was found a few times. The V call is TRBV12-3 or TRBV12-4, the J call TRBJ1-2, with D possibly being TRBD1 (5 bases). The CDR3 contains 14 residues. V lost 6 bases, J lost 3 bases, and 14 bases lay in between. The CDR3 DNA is TGTGCCAGCAGCCCAGTGGGAGGGGACTATGGCTACACCTTC. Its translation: CASSPVGGDYGYTF.

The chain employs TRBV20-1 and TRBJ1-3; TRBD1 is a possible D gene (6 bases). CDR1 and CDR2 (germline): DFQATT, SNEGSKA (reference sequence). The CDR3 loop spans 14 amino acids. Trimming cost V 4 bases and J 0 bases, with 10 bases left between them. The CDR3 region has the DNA TGCAGTGCTAATGACAGGAACTCTGGAAACACCATATATTTT. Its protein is CSANDRNSGNTIYF.

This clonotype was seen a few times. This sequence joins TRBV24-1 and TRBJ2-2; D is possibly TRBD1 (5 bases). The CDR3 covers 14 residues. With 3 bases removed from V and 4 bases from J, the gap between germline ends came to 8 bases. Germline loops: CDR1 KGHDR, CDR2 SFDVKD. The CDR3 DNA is TGTGCCACCAGTGATGCGACAGTCACCGGGGAGCTGTTTTTT. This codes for CATSDATVTGELFF.

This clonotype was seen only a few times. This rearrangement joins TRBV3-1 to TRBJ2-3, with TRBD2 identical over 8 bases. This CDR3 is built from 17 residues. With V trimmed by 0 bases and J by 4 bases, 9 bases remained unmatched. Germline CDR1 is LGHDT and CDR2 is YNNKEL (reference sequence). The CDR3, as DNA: TGTGCCAGCAGCCAAGATTCCTTTAGCGGGGCGGCAGATACGCAGTATTTT. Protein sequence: CASSQDSFSGAADTQYF.

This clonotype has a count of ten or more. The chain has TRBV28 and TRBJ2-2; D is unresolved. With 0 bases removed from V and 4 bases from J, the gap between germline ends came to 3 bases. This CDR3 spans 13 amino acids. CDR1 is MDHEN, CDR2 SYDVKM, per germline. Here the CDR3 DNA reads TGTGCCAGCAGTTTATGGGGCACCGGGGAGCTGTTTTTT. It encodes CASSLWGTGELFF.

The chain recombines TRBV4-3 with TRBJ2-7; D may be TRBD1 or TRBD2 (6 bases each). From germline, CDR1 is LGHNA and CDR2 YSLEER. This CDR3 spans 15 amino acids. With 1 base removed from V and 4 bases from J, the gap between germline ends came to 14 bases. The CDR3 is CASSQVAGDSYEQYF. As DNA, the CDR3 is TGCGCCAGCAGCCAAGTTGCAGGGGACTCATACGAGCAGTACTTC.

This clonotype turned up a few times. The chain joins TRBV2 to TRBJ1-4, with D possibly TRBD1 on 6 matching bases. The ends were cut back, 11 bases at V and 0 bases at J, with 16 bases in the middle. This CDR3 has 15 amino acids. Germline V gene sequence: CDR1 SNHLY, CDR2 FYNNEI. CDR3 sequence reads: CAEGQGIATNEKLFF. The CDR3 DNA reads TGTGCCGAGGGGCAGGGGATAGCAACTAATGAAAAACTGTTTTTT. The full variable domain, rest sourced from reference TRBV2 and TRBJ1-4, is EPEVTQTPSHQVTQMGQEVILRCVPISNHLYFYWYRQILGQKVEFLVSFYNNEISEKSEIFDDQFSVERPDGSNFTLKIRSTKLEDSAMYFCAEGQGIATNEKLFFGSGTQLSVL.

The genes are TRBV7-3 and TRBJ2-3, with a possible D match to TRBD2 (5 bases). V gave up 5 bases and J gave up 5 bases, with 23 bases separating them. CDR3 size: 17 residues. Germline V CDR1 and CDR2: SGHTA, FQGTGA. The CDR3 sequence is CASSPGYGLLKLDTQYF. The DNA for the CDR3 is TGTGCCAGCAGCCCAGGTTACGGACTTCTCAAGCTAGATACGCAGTATTTT.

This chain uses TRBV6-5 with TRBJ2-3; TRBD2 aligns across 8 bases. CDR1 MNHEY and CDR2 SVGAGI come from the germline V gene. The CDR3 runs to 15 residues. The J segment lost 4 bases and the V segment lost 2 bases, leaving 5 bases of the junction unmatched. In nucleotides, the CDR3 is TGTGCCAGCAGTTACCAAGCGGGGGTGGCAGATACGCAGTATTTT. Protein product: CASSYQAGVADTQYF.

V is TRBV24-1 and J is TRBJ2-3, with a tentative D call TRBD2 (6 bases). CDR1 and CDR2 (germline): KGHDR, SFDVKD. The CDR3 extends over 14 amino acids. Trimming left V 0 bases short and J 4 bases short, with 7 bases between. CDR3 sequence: CATSDLGEADTQYF. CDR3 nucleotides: TGTGCCACCAGTGATTTGGGGGAGGCAGATACGCAGTATTTT.

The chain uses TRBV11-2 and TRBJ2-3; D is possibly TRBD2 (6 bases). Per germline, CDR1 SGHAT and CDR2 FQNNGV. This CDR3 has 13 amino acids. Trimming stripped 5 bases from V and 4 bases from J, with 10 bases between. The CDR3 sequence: CASSLQRADTQYF. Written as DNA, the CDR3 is TGTGCCAGCAGCCTACAGCGGGCAGATACGCAGTATTTT.

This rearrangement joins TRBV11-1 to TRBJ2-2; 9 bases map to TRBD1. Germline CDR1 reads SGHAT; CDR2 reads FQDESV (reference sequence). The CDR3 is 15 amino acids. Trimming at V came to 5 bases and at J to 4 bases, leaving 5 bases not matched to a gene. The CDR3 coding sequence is TGTGCCAGCAGCGCGGACAGGGGCGGCACCGGGGAGCTGTTTTTT. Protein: CASSADRGGTGELFF.

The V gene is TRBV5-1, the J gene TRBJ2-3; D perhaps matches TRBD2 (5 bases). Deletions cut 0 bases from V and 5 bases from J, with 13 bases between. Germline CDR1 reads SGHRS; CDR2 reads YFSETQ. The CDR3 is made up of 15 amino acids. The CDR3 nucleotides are TGCGCCAGCAGCTTGGCCGTCGGGGTCCAAGATACGCAGTATTTT. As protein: CASSLAVGVQDTQYF. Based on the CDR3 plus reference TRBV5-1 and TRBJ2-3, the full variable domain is KAGVTQTPRYLIKTRGQQVTLSCSPISGHRSVSWYQQTPGQGLQFLFEYFSETQRNKGNFPGRFSGRQFSNSRSEMNVSTLELGDSALYLCASSLAVGVQDTQYFGPGTRLTVL.